This T cell receptor (beta chain) appears in the sequencing data of a study of PD-L1 blockade in urothelial cancer (TCRdb year 2017). Notes on the research overall: Therapy was started around 2014 for all patients, and atezolizumab 1,200 mg was administered intravenously every 3 weeks. Durable clinical benefit was achieved by nine patients and was not achieved by 20 patients. An ECOG performance status of 0 or 1 was recorded for the patients, and 0 to 3 prior chemotherapy regimens had been received by the patients. Pretreatment tumor samples and matched peripheral blood, collected serially before and after atezolizumab treatment, underwent TCR sequencing. The study was an exploratory multi-omic analysis of somatic, immune and clinical correlates of response to PD-L1 blockade with atezolizumab in urothelial cancer. In the same patients, pretreatment tumors underwent whole exome sequencing and RNA sequencing in addition to TCR sequencing. Blood samples were analyzed 3 weeks after the start of treatment (second dose) and 6 weeks after the start of treatment. About 90% of the 29 patients were identified as males with urothelial cancer of bladder origin, and a prior smoking history was reported by 18 of 29 patients. Blood samples yielded a median of roughly 140,000 T cells and tens of thousands of unique TCRs, with median clonality 0.080. Durable clinical benefit was defined as a progression-free survival longer than 6 months, and TCR features were additionally tested against progression-free survival and overall survival. Some 30 patients had pretreatment blood TCR-seq, around 25 had at least one posttreatment blood collection, and around 25 had tumor TCR-seq.

What the authors observed across the whole study: Small sample size (n ≈ 30) and many exploratory analyses mean the results are intended to be hypothesis-generating. Improved progression-free and overall survival was associated with having pretreatment peripheral blood TCR clonality below the median. At 3 weeks after the start of treatment, tumor-associated TCR clones in peripheral blood had expanded more in patients with durable benefit (n ≈ 24, p = 0.022).

From cysteine to phenylalanine, the CDR3 is 14 amino acids long. This entry keeps only the CDR3 DNA: 42 bases, framed from base 1. The cohort included 25 to 35 patients with locally advanced or metastatic urothelial carcinoma who were treated at Memorial Sloan Kettering on a trial protocol. Peripheral blood mononuclear cells were collected pretreatment and during treatment, with between 1 and 8 total time points obtained per patient. The Qiagen DNeasy Blood extraction kit was used to purify genomic DNA from total PBMCs and tumor samples. Collected pretreatment and during treatment, PBMCs were isolated and stored as previously described. Details on this clone: No cognate antigen has been identified for it. No clone much larger than this one lies a single base away; base qualities are absent.

Each PCR received spiked-in synthetic TCR analog templates so that absolute template abundance could be estimated from read counts. The immunoSEQ assay was used to amplify TCRbeta CDR3 regions from genomic DNA with bias-controlled V and J gene primers. Sequencing of rearranged TCRbeta segments was performed at approximately 20X coverage. The authors' pipeline ran thus. Clustering was used to correct sequencing errors, and CDR3s were annotated against IMGT so that V, D and J genes could be assigned. Downstream analyses used only productive TCRbeta rearrangements and left out out-of-frame or stop-codon sequences. Clonality was computed as one minus Shannon entropy normalized by the log of the number of unique productive sequences. Clones differing between time points or between blood and tumor were identified using Fisher's exact test with Benjamini-Hochberg correction, with an adjusted p below 0.01 applied as the threshold. Held by TCRdb, this immuneACCESS table contains in-frame sequences only and omits some clones. Under half of the omission traces to an unresolved V gene where checked; the cause of the rest is unknown. Clonal size and the V and J genes are those of that table, whereas D and trimming came from the DNA. In this sample the table shows roughly 56,000 clones, around 80% of which occur a single time. The top ten hold 4% to 5% of the sample.

The source of this sequence is a man in his sixties or seventies with urothelial cancer. Sequenced material: PBMCs, taken around atezolizumab (anti-PD-L1) treatment. Rearrangement joined TRBV21-1 to TRBJ1-2. TRBV21-1 counts as a pseudogene. The CDR3: CASSTPWENYGYTF. The base sequence is TGTGCCAGCAGCACCCCGTGGGAGAACTATGGCTACACCTTC.